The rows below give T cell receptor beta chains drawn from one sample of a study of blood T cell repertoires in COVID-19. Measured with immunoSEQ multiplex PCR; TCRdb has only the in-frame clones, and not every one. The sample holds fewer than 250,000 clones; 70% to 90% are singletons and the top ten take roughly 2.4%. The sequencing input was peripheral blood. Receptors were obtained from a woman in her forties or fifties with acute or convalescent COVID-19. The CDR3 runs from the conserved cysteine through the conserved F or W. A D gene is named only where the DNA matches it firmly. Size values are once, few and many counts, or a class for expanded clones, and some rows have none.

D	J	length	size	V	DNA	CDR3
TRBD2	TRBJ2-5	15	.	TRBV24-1	TGTGCCACCAGTGATTTTTCGTCCGGGAGGGAGACCCAGTACTTC	CATSDFSSGRETQYF
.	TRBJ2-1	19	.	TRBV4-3	TGCGCCAGCAGCCTTCTGCCTCGGACTTCCACTAGCTCCTACAATGAGCAGTTCTTC	CASSLLPRTSTSSYNEQFF
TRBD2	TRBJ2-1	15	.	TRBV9	TGTGCCAGCACTACAAGCGGGAGTGAGTACAATGAGCAGCTCTTC	CASTTSGSEYNEQLF
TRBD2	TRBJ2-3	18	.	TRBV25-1	TGTGCCAGCAGTAAAAGGGGACTAGCGGGAGAGAGCACAGATACGCAGTATTTT	CASSKRGLAGESTDTQYF
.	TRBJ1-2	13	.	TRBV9	TGTGCCAGCAGCGTAGCGGTCAACTATGGCTACACCTTC	CASSVAVNYGYTF
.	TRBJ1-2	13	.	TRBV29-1	TGCAGCGTCGAGGTAGCCACTAACTATGGCTACACCTTC	CSVEVATNYGYTF
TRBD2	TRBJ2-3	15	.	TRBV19	TGTGCCACAAGGACCCTGGGAGGGATCACAGATACGCAGTATTTT	CATRTLGGITDTQYF
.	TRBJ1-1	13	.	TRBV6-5	TGTGCCAGCAGTTACTCCGCGGGGACTGAAGCTTTCTTT	CASSYSAGTEAFF
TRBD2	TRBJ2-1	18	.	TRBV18	TGTGCCAGCTCACCCAGACTAGCGGGAGACGCCCCCGGCGATGAGCAGTTCTTC	CASSPRLAGDAPGDEQFF
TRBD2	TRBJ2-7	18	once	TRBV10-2	TGCGCCAGCAGTGATCGTAGCGGGACTAGCGGGACCCCCTACGAGCAGTACTTC	CASSDRSGTSGTPYEQYF
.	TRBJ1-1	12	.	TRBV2	TGTGCCAGCAACTCCAGGGGCACTGAAGCTTTCTTT	CASNSRGTEAFF
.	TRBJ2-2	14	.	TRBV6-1	TGTGCCAGCAGTGAGCCGAGGGACACCGGGGAGCTGTTTTTT	CASSEPRDTGELFF
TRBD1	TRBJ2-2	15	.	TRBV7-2	TGTGCCAGCAGCTTACAGGGGGCGGACACCGGGGAGCTGTTTTTT	CASSLQGADTGELFF
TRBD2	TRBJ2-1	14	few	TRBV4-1	TGCGCCAGCAGTGGACTAGCGGGGGTGGATGAGCAGTTCTTC	CASSGLAGVDEQFF
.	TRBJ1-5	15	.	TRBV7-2	TGTGCCAGCAGCTTCGACGGACAGAGCAATCAGCCCCAGCATTTT	CASSFDGQSNQPQHF
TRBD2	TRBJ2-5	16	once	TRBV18	TGTGCCAGCTCACCCGTGGAGAGCGGGGCCAAAGAGACCCAGTACTTC	CASSPVESGAKETQYF
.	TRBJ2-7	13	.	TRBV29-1	TGCAGCGTTCTTCTTGAGTCGACCTACGAGCAGTACTTC	CSVLLESTYEQYF
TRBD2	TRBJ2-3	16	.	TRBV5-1	TGCGCCAGCAGCTCCTCGGGGGGGCCCTCCACAGATACGCAGTATTTT	CASSSSGGPSTDTQYF
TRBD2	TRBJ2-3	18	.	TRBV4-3	TGCGCCAGCAGCCATCATCCTAGCGGGAGACCCTATTTAGATACGCAGTATTTT	CASSHHPSGRPYLDTQYF
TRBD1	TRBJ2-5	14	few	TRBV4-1	TGCGCCAGCAGCCAAACAGGGGTTCCTAAGACCCAGTACTTC	CASSQTGVPKTQYF
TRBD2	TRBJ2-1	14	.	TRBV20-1	TGCAGTGCTAGTAGGGGACTAGGGGACAATGAGCAGTTCTTC	CSASRGLGDNEQFF
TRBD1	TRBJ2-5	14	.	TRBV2	TGTGCCAGCAGTACCGACAGGGGACGAGAGACCCAGTACTTC	CASSTDRGRETQYF
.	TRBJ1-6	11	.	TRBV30	TGTGCCTGGAGTGTAACAGGAGGGCTCCACTTT	CAWSVTGGLHF
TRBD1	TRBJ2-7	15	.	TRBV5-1	TGCGCCAGCAGCTTGAGGCCCGGACAGGCCTACGAGCAGTACTTC	CASSLRPGQAYEQYF
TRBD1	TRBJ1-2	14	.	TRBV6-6	TGTGCCAGCAGTTCCGGGACAGGGTTCTATGGCTACACCTTC	CASSSGTGFYGYTF
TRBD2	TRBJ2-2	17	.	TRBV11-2	TGTGCCAGCAGCACTTTGAGCGGGAGACTACACACCGGGGAGCTGTTTTTT	CASSTLSGRLHTGELFF
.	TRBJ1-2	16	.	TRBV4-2	TGTGCCAGCAGCCAAGATCGGGCAGGGGCTAACTATGGCTACACCTTC	CASSQDRAGANYGYTF
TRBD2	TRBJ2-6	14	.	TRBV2	TGTGCCAGCAGTGTGGGGACTAGCTCCAACGTCCTGACTTTC	CASSVGTSSNVLTF
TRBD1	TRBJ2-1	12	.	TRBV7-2	TGTGCCAGCAGCTCCGCCGGACAGGGGGCGTTCTTC	CASSSAGQGAFF
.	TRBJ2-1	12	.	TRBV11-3	TGTGCCAGCAGCCCCCTTTACAATGAGCAGTTCTTC	CASSPLYNEQFF
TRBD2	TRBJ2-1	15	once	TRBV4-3	TGCGCCAGCAGCCAAGTGACTAGCCGTTACAATGAGCAGTTCTTC	CASSQVTSRYNEQFF
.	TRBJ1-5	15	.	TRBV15	TGTGCCACCAGCAGAGTTGGACAAACAAATCAGCCCCAGCATTTT	CATSRVGQTNQPQHF
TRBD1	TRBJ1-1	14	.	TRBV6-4	TGTGCCAGCAGCCTGACAGGGATCGACACTGAAGCTTTCTTT	CASSLTGIDTEAFF
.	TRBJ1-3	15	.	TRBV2	TGTGCCAGCAGTTTAGACACCGCCTCTGGAAACACCATATATTTT	CASSLDTASGNTIYF
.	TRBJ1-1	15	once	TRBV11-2	TGTGCCAGCAGCTTATATCCAGGGATGAACACTGAAGCTTTCTTT	CASSLYPGMNTEAFF
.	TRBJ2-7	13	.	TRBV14	TGTGCCAGCAGCCAAATTCCAGGGTACGAGCAGTACTTC	CASSQIPGYEQYF
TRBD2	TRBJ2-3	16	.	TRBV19	TGTGCCAGTAGTATAGTGCTAGCGGGAGGCGCAGATACGCAGTATTTT	CASSIVLAGGADTQYF
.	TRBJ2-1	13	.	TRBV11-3	TGTGCCAGCAGCTGGAATAGAAGGAGTGAGCAGTTCTTC	CASSWNRRSEQFF
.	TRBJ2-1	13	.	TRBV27	TGTGCCAGCAGTTTATCGCTAGGCAATGAGCAGTTCTTC	CASSLSLGNEQFF
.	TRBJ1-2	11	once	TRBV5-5	TGTGCCAGCAGTGACGGGTTTGGCTACACCTTC	CASSDGFGYTF
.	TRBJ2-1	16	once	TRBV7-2	TGTGCCAGCAGCTATTTCGGGAGTCCCTCCTACAATGAGCAGTTCTTC	CASSYFGSPSYNEQFF
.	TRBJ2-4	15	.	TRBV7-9	TGTGCCAGCAGCTTAACCGCCGGAGCCAAAAACATTCAGTACTTC	CASSLTAGAKNIQYF
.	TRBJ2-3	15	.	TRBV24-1	TGTGCCACCAGTGACAACAGGGTTCGGTCAGATACGCAGTATTTT	CATSDNRVRSDTQYF
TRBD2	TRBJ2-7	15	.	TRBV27	TGTGCCAGCAGTCAGAGGCGGGGGGCTCCCTACGAGCAGTACTTC	CASSQRRGAPYEQYF
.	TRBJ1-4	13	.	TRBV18	TGTGCCAGCTCACCCGCGGGGGAGGAAAAACTGTTTTTT	CASSPAGEEKLFF
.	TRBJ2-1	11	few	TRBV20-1	TGCAGTGCGAGCTGGGCCCCACGGCAGTTCTTC	CSASWAPRQFF
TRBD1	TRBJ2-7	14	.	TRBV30	TGTGCCTGGAGTAGGGGGACAGTAACCTACGAGCAGTACTTC	CAWSRGTVTYEQYF
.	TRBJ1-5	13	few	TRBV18	TGTGCCAGCTCACCTCTATCAAATCAGCCCCAGCATTTT	CASSPLSNQPQHF